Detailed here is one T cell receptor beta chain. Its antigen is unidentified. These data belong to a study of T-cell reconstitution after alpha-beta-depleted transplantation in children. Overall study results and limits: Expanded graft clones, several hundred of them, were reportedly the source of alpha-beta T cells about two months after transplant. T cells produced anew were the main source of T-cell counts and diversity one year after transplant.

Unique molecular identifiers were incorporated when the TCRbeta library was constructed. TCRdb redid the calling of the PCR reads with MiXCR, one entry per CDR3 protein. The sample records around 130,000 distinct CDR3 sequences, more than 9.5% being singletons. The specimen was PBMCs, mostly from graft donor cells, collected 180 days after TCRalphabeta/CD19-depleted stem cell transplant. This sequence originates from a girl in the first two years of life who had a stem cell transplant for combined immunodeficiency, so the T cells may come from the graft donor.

The CDR3 loop is CASSSVNEKLFF. The CDR3 DNA sequence: TGTGCCAGCAGCTCGGTTAATGAAAAACTGTTTTTT. V and J are TRBV7-9 and TRBJ1-4; D is ambiguous. Trimming shortened V by 4 bases and J by 4 bases, and 4 bases separated the two germline ends. Germline CDR1 SEHNR, CDR2 FQNEAQ (reference sequence). This CDR3 is built from 12 residues.